These 26 T cell receptor beta chains were sequenced from one sample in a study of CD8 T cells in ankylosing spondylitis. TCRdb re-derived calls from the 5' RACE reads in MiXCR, one entry per CDR3 protein. The sample consists of 36,000 or so distinct CDR3 sequences, about 5.5% of them appearing once. Input material: blood, either unsorted or a sorted T cell fraction (not recorded which). The receptors were sampled from a male donor with ankylosing spondylitis or in good health (not recorded which).

Many counts were recorded for this clonotype. The gene calls are TRBV12-3 or TRBV12-4 and TRBJ1-5, with a weak D call TRBD1 (5 bases). The length of the CDR3 is 13 residues. Trimming took 7 bases from V and 7 from J, leaving 14 bases between them. The DNA of the CDR3 is TGTGCCAGCACCTTTGGGGGAGGACAGCCCCAGCATTTT. It translates to CASTFGGGQPQHF.

This clonotype was seen many times. The rearrangement links TRBV5-1 to TRBJ2-2, with 7 bases lining up with TRBD1. Germline values: CDR1 SGHRS, CDR2 YFSETQ. This CDR3 contains 17 residues. The ends lost 0 bases at V and 0 bases at J; junction bases unmatched: 5. Written as DNA, the CDR3 is TGCGCCAGCAGCTTGGCCGAAGGGACAGCGAACACCGGGGAGCTGTTTTTT. It is translated as CASSLAEGTANTGELFF.

This clonotype appeared many times. The V and J genes are TRBV18 and TRBJ2-4, with no clear D. Looked up from germline, CDR1 is KGHSH and CDR2 is LQKENI. The CDR3 totals 16 residues. Trimming stripped 0 bases from V and 2 bases from J, with 11 bases between. The DNA of the CDR3 is TGTGCCAGCTCACCACCGGGCCGGGTCTCCAAAAACATTCAGTACTTC. This translates into CASSPPGRVSKNIQYF.

Ten or more counts support this clonotype. The chain uses TRBV7-9 and TRBJ2-5, with 7 bases lining up with TRBD1. V shed 0 bases and J 11 bases; nucleotides not matched to a gene: 6. The germline gives CDR1 SEHNR, CDR2 FQNEAQ (reference sequence). The length of the CDR3 is 13 residues. In DNA form, the CDR3 reads TGTGCCAGCAGCTTAGCGGGGGACAGTTTTCAGTACTTC. Translation: CASSLAGDSFQYF.

This clonotype was recorded many times. The chain recombines TRBV25-1 with TRBJ1-1; D may be TRBD1 (6 bases). This CDR3 contains 13 residues. V lost 6 bases and J lost 5, with 13 bases in between. Germline V gene sequence: CDR1 MGHDK, CDR2 SYGVNS. The CDR3 nucleotides read TGTGCCAGCAGGGACAGACAGGTGACTGAAGCTTTCTTT. Translated: CASRDRQVTEAFF.

This clonotype was detected many times. This chain joins TRBV28 and TRBJ1-3, with a tentative D call TRBD1 (6 bases). V lost 5 bases and J lost 3, with 17 bases in between. The germline CDR1 and CDR2 sequences are MDHEN and SYDVKM. The CDR3 length is 16 residues. The CDR3 region is CASSPAGQIIGNTIYF. The CDR3 DNA reads as TGTGCCAGCAGTCCCGCCGGACAGATCATTGGAAACACCATATATTTT.

V usage is TRBV29-1 and J usage is TRBJ1-1; 7 nucleotides line up with TRBD1. Unmatched junction bases numbered 10, after V lost 6 bases and J lost 0 bases. CDR1 SQVTM and CDR2 ANQGSEA come from the germline V gene. This CDR3 comprises 15 residues. CDR3 residues: CSVEITGTVNTEAFF. In DNA form, the CDR3 reads TGCAGCGTGGAAATCACCGGGACAGTGAACACTGAAGCTTTCTTT.

This clonotype was seen many times. The chain couples TRBV15 to TRBJ2-7; no definite D call. The germline CDR1 and CDR2 sequences are LNHNV and YYDKDF (reference sequence). This CDR3 region has 16 residues. Trimming took 0 bases from V and 1 from J, leaving 13 bases between them. This CDR3 reads CATSRETPPPSYEQYF. The CDR3, as DNA: TGTGCCACCAGCAGAGAAACACCACCCCCGTCCTACGAGCAGTACTTC.

In its sample, this clonotype was seen many times. This rearrangement joins TRBV5-1 to TRBJ1-1, with 7 bases lining up with TRBD1. This CDR3 spans 16 amino acids. In germline, CDR1 is SGHRS, CDR2 YFSETQ. V lost 7 bases, J lost 0 bases, and 12 bases stayed unmatched. CDR3 protein: CASSGTAPFMNTEAFF. As DNA, the CDR3 is TGCGCCAGCTCGGGGACAGCGCCATTTATGAACACTGAAGCTTTCTTT.

This clonotype turned up a few times. J is TRBJ2-7 and V is TRBV7-2, with 7 bases aligning to TRBD1. The V segment lost 5 bases and the J segment 3 bases; nucleotides outside the gene matches: 7. The CDR3 runs to 14 residues. Germline V gives CDR1 SGHTA, CDR2 FQGNSA. CDR3 bases: TGTGCCAGCAGCAGACAGGGAAGTCGCTACGAGCAGTACTTC. This translates into CASSRQGSRYEQYF.

This clonotype occurred many times. The chain is built from TRBV6-1 and TRBJ1-2; D uncertain. V lost 6 bases and J lost 4, with 18 bases in between. CDR3 length: 15 residues. Germline lookup yields CDR1 MNHNS and CDR2 SASEGT. Here the CDR3 reads CASRLRLIGGYGYTF. DNA for the CDR3: TGTGCCAGCAGGCTACGGCTCATTGGCGGCTATGGCTACACCTTC.

This clonotype was seen at least ten times. The chain combines TRBV20-1 with TRBJ2-4; D is possibly TRBD1 (5 bases). Germline CDR1 reads DFQATT; CDR2 reads SNEGSKA (reference sequence). The CDR3 spans 14 residues. Trimming cost V 6 bases and J 1 base, with 13 bases left between them. The CDR3: CSALDTPAKNIQYF. For the CDR3, the DNA is TGCAGTGCCCTGGACACTCCCGCCAAAAACATTCAGTACTTC.

This clonotype was recorded at least ten times. This chain uses TRBV29-1 with TRBJ2-7; no clear D gene. The CDR3 totals 14 residues. Trimming removed 4 bases from V and 4 bases from J, with 17 bases in between. CDR1 and CDR2 from the germline V gene are SQVTM and ANQGSEA. CDR3 sequence: CSVGRPGLGYEQYF. The CDR3 coding sequence is TGCAGCGTTGGCCGTCCGGGTCTTGGGTACGAGCAGTACTTC.

This clonotype was counted a few times. The chain employs TRBV6-5 and TRBJ1-2; D is unresolved. Germline V gene sequence: CDR1 MNHEY, CDR2 SVGAGI. Trimming took off 2 bases at V and 4 bases at J, with 20 bases between the two ends. This CDR3 has 17 residues. This CDR3 reads CASSYVARTSPRYGYTF. In DNA, the CDR3 is TGTGCCAGCAGTTACGTCGCCAGGACCTCTCCGCGCTATGGCTACACCTTC.

This clonotype came up many times. At one boundary the junction diverges from the germline segment, which might be a read error. The CDR3 region is CASSPREGPGELFF. The CDR3 DNA follows: TGTGCTAGCAGCCCCCGAGAGGGTCCCGGGGAGCTGTTTTTT. The genes are TRBV7-7 and TRBJ2-2, with TRBD2 as a possible D gene (5 bases). Germline assignment: CDR1 SSHAT and CDR2 FNYEAQ (reference sequence). This CDR3 has 14 amino acids.

This clonotype showed up just once. At one end the junction does not follow the germline gene, possibly because of a read error. This chain links TRBV20-1 with TRBJ2-3; 11 bases map to TRBD2. Germline V lookup: CDR1 DFQATT, CDR2 SNEGSKA (reference sequence). CDR3 length equals 14 residues. CDR3 amino acids: CSAILAGVADMQYF. The CDR3 DNA is TGCAGTGCTATACTAGCGGGAGTGGCAGATATGCAGTATTTT.

The chain is built from TRBV6-2 or TRBV6-3 and TRBJ2-7; either TRBD1 or TRBD2 may supply D (6 bases each). Germline CDR1 MNHEY, CDR2 SVGEGT. The CDR3 runs to 12 residues. Trimming took off 11 bases at V and 6 bases at J, with 17 bases between the two ends. DNA for the CDR3: TGTGCCGGAGGACAGTTCGGGGGCGAGCAGTACTTC. Translating gives CAGGQFGGEQYF.

The sample holds many counts of this clonotype. This chain joins TRBV27 and TRBJ2-3, with D hard to call. CDR1 and CDR2 (germline): MNHEY, SMNVEV (reference sequence). The CDR3 length is 14 residues. Trimming stripped 2 bases from V and 2 bases from J, with 8 bases between. The CDR3 region has the DNA TGTGCCAGCAGTTTAGAGCACTCCACAGATACGCAGTATTTT. Encoded protein: CASSLEHSTDTQYF.

There are many counts of this clonotype. The V gene is TRBV5-1, the J gene TRBJ2-2, with 11 positions matching TRBD1. Germline V gives CDR1 SGHRS, CDR2 YFSETQ. The trim removed 4 bases at V and 5 bases at J, leaving 4 bases unmatched. This CDR3 spans 15 amino acids. This chain's CDR3 is CASSPGQGGTGELFF. The CDR3, as DNA: TGCGCCAGCAGCCCGGGACAGGGGGGTACCGGGGAGCTGTTTTTT.

This clonotype showed up many times. The V gene is TRBV7-3, the J gene TRBJ1-1, with D possibly being TRBD1 (6 bases). Trimming cost V 2 bases and J 8 bases, with 18 bases left between them. Germline V lookup: CDR1 SGHTA, CDR2 FQGTGA. The length of the CDR3 is 15 residues. The CDR3 protein is CASSLYPTGLNEAFF. The CDR3, as DNA: TGTGCCAGCAGCTTATACCCGACAGGACTGAACGAAGCTTTCTTT.

This clonotype was counted at least ten times. The chain has TRBV20-1 and TRBJ2-1; 7 bases line up with TRBD1. Losses at the gene ends were 3 bases for V and 3 bases for J; bases not matched to a gene: 8. CDR3 length equals 15 residues. Germline V gene lookup returns CDR1 DFQATT and CDR2 SNEGSKA (reference sequence). Written as DNA, the CDR3 is TGCAGTGCTAGTATTACAGGGGTGATCTACAATGAGCAGTTCTTC. Translation gives CSASITGVIYNEQFF.

In this sample, this clonotype turned up a few times. The chain uses TRBV7-9 and TRBJ2-2; D is undetermined. Trimming took 5 bases from V and 8 from J, leaving 18 bases between them. This CDR3 spans 15 amino acids. Germline V gene sequence: CDR1 SEHNR, CDR2 FQNEAQ (reference sequence). The CDR3 DNA reads as TGTGCCAGCAGCGGATCCCCCCTCCCGGCTGGGGAGCTGTTTTTT. Amino acid sequence: CASSGSPLPAGELFF. The full variable domain, with the rest looked up from reference TRBV7-9 and TRBJ2-2, is DTGVSQNPRHKITKRGQNVTFRCDPISEHNRLYWYRQTLGQGPEFLTYFQNEAQLEKSRLLSDRFSAERPKGSFSTLEIQRTEQGDSAMYLCASSGSPLPAGELFFGEGSRLTVL.

This clonotype occurred many times. This chain connects TRBV12-3 or TRBV12-4 to TRBJ1-1, with D unresolved. The CDR3 is 15 residues long. Trimming pared 5 bases from V and 4 bases from J, leaving 17 bases between. CDR3 protein: CASSRADLGSTEAFF. The CDR3 nucleotides read TGTGCCAGCAGTCGAGCCGATCTTGGGAGCACTGAAGCTTTCTTT.

There are many counts of this clonotype. The chain carries TRBV3-1 and TRBJ2-6, with 7 positions matching TRBD2. There are 15 residues in the CDR3. Looked up from germline, CDR1 is LGHDT and CDR2 is YNNKEL (reference sequence). With 4 bases clipped from V and 0 bases from J, the junction kept 0 bases outside the gene matches. CDR3 in amino acids: CASSPGGSGANVLTF. DNA for the CDR3: TGTGCCAGCAGCCCGGGAGGCTCTGGGGCCAACGTCCTGACTTTC.

This clonotype has at least ten counts. The rearrangement joins TRBV29-1 to TRBJ2-5; a possible D gene is TRBD1 (6 bases). Trimming removed 2 bases at V and 1 base at J, with 14 bases between. Germline loops: CDR1 SQVTM, CDR2 ANQGSEA. There are 15 residues in the CDR3. Here the CDR3 reads CSVEQGTHLQETQYF. The CDR3 DNA reads as TGCAGCGTTGAACAGGGGACCCACCTCCAAGAGACCCAGTACTTC.

Ten or more counts support this clonotype. CDR3 sequence: CASERDPSYEQYF. DNA for the CDR3: TGCGCCAGCGAGCGGGACCCCTCCTACGAGCAGTACTTC. The chain uses TRBV10-2 and TRBJ2-7, with 7 bases identical to TRBD2. From germline, CDR1 is WSHSY and CDR2 SAAADI. The CDR3 contains 13 residues. V shed 8 bases, J shed 0 bases, and the junction held 4 bases outside the gene matches.